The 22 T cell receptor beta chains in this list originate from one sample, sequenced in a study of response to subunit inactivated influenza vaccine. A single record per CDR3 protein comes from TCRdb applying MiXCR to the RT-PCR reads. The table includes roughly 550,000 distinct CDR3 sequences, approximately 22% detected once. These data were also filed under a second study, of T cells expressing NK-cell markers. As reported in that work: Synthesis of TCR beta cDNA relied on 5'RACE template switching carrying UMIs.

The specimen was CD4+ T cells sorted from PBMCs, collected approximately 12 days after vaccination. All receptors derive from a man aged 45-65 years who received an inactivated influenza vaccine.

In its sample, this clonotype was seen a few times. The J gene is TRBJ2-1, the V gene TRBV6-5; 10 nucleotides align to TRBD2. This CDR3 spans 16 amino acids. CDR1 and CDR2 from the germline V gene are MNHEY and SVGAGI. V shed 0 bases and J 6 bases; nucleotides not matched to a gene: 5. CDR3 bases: TGTGCCAGCAGTTACTCTGGACTAGCGGAGATCAATGAGCAGTTCTTC. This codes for CASSYSGLAEINEQFF.

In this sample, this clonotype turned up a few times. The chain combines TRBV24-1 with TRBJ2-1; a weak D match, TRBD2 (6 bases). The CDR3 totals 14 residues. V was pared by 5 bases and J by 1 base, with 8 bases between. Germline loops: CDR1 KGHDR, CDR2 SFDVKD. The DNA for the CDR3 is TGTGCCACCAGTGGACTAGGGTCCTACAATGAGCAGTTCTTC. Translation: CATSGLGSYNEQFF.

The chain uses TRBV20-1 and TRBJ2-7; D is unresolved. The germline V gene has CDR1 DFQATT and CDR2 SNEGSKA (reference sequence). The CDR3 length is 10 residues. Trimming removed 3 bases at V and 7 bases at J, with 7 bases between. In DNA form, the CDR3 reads TGCAGTGCTAGTTACCGGGAGCAGTACTTC. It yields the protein CSASYREQYF.

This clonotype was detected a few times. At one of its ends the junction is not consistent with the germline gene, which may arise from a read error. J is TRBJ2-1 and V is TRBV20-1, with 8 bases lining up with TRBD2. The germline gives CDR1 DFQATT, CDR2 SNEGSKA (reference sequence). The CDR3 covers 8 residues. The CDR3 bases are TGCAGTGCTCCGACTAGCGCCTTC. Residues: CSAPTSAF.

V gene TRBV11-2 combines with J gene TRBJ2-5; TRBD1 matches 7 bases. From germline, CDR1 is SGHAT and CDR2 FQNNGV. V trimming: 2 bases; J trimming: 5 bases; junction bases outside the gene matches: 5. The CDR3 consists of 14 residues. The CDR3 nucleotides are TGTGCCAGCAGCTTATGGGACAGAGGGGAGACCCAGTACTTC. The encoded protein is CASSLWDRGETQYF.

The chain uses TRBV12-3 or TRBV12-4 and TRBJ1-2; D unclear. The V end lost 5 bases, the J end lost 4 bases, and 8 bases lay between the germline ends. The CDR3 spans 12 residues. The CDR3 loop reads CASSTDAYGYTF. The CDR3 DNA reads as TGTGCCAGCAGTACGGACGCCTATGGCTACACCTTC.

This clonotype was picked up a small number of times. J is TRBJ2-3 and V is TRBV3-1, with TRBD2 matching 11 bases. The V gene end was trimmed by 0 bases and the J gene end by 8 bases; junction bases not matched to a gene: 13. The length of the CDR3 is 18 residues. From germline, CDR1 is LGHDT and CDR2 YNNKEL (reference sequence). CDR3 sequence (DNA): TGTGCCAGCAGCCAAGATCTACTAGCGGGAGTGGGGTCTGGTACGCAGTATTTT. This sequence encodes CASSQDLLAGVGSGTQYF.

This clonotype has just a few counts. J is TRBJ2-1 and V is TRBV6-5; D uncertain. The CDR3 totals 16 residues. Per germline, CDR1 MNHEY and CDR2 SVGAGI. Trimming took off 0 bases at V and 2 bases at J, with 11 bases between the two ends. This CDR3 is CASSYSGAYPYNEQFF. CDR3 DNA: TGTGCCAGCAGTTACTCGGGTGCTTACCCCTACAATGAGCAGTTCTTC.

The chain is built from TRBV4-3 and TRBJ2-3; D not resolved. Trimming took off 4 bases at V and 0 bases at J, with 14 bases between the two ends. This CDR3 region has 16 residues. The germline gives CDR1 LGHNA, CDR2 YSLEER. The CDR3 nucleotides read TGCGCCAGCAGCCGTAGGCGGTTGAGCAGCACAGATACGCAGTATTTT. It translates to CASSRRRLSSTDTQYF.

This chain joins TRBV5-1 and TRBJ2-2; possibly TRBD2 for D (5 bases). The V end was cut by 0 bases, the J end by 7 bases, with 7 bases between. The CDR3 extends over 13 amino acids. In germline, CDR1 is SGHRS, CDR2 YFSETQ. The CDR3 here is CASSLARGGELFF. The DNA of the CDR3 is TGCGCCAGCAGCTTGGCCCGGGGCGGGGAGCTGTTTTTT.

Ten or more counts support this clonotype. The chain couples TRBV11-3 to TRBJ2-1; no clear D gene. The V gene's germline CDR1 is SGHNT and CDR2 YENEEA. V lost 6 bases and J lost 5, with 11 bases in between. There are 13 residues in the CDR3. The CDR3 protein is CASSKPPDNEQFF. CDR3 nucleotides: TGTGCCAGCAGTAAGCCCCCGGACAATGAGCAGTTCTTC.

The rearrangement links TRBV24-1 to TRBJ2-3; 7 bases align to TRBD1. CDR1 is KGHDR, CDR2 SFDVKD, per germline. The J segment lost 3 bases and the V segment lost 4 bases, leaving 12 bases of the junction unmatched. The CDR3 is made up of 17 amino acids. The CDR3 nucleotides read TGTGCCACCAGTGACACCGGCGACAGGGCTTATACAGATACGCAGTATTTT. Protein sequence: CATSDTGDRAYTDTQYF.

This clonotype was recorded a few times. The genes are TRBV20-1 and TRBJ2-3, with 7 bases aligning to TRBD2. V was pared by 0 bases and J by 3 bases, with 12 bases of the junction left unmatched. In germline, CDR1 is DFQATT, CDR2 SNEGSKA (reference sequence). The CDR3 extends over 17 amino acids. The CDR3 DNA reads TGCAGTGCTAGAGATATCACCCTAGCGGCAAAGACAGATACGCAGTATTTT. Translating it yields CSARDITLAAKTDTQYF.

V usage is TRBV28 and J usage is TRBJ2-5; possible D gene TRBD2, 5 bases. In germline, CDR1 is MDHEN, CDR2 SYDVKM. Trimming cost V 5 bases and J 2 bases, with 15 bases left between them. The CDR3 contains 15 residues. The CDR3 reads CASSPARSGQETQYF. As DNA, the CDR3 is TGTGCCAGCAGTCCTGCTAGGTCGGGACAAGAGACCCAGTACTTC. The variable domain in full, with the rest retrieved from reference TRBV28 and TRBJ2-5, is DVKVTQSSRYLVKRTGEKVFLECVQDMDHENMFWYRQDPGLGLRLIYFSYDVKMKEKGDIPEGYSVSREKKERFSLILESASTNQTSMYLCASSPARSGQETQYFGPGTRLLVL.

For the CDR3, the DNA is TGTGCCAGCAGCTGGGACAGGGATGGAAACACCATATATTTT. Translating gives CASSWDRDGNTIYF. V and J are TRBV4-2 and TRBJ1-3; 9 bases map to TRBD1. V lost 5 bases, J lost 3 bases, and 2 bases stayed unmatched. The CDR3 consists of 14 residues. Germline V CDR1 and CDR2: LGHNA, YNFKEQ.

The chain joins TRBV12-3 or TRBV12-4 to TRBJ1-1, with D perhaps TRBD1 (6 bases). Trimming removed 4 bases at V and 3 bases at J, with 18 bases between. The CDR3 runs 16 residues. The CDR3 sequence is CASSYARGRSDTEAFF. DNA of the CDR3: TGTGCCAGCAGTTACGCCAGGGGACGGTCGGACACTGAAGCTTTCTTT.

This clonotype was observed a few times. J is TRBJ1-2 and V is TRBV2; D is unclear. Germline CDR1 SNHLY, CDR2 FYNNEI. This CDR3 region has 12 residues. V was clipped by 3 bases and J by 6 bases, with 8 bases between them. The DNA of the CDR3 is TGTGCCAGCAGTGATCGGTCCCATGGCTACACCTTC. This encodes CASSDRSHGYTF.

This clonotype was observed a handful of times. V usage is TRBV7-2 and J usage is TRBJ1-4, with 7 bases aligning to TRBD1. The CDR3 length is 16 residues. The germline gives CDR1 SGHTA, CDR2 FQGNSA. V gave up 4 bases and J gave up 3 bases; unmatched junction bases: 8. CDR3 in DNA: TGTGCCAGCAGCTCCCGATCGGGACAGCCTAATGAAAAACTGTTTTTT. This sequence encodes CASSSRSGQPNEKLFF.

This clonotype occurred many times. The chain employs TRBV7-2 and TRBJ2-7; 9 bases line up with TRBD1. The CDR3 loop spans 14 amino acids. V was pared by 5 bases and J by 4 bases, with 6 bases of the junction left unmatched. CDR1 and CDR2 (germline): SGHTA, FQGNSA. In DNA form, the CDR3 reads TGTGCCAGCAGCCCGACGGGACAGGGTTACGAGCAGTACTTC. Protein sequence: CASSPTGQGYEQYF.

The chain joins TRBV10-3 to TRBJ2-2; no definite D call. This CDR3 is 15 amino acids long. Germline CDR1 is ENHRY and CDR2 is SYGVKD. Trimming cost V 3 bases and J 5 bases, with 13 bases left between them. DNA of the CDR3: TGTGCCATCAGTGAATTAGGAAGACAAACCGGGGAGCTGTTTTTT. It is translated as CAISELGRQTGELFF.

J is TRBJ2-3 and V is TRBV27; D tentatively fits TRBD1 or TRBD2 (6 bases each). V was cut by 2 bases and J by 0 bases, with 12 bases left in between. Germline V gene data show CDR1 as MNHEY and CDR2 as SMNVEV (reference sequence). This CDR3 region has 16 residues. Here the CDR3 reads CASSLMGGTSTDTQYF. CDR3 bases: TGTGCCAGCAGTTTAATGGGCGGGACAAGCACAGATACGCAGTATTTT.

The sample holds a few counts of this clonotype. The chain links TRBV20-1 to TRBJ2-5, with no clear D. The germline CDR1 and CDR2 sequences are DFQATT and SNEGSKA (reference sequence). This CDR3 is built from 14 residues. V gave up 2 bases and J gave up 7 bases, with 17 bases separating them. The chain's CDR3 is CSARSPSGIGTQYF. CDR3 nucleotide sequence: TGCAGTGCTAGATCCCCCTCTGGTATAGGGACCCAGTACTTC.